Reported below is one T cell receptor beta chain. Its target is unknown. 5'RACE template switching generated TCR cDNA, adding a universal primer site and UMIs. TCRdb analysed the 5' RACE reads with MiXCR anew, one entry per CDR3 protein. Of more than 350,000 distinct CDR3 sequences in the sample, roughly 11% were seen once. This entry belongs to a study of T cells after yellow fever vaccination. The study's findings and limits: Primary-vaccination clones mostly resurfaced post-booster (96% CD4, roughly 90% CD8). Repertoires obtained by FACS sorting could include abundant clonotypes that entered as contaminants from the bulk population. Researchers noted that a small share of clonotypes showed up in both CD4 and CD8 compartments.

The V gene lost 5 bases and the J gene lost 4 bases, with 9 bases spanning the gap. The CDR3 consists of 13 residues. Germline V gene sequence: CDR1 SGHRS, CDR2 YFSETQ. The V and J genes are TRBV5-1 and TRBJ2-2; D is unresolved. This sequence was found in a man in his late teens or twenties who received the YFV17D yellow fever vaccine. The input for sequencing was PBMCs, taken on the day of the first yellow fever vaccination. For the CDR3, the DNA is TGCGCCAGCAGGCCGTCCACCACCGGGGAGCTGTTTTTT. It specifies CASRPSTTGELFF. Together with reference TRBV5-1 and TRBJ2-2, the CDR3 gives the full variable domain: KAGVTQTPRYLIKTRGQQVTLSCSPISGHRSVSWYQQTPGQGLQFLFEYFSETQRNKGNFPGRFSGRQFSNSRSEMNVSTLELGDSALYLCASRPSTTGELFFGEGSRLTVL.